This TCR beta chain was profiled in a study of T cell responses to AZD1222 COVID-19 vaccine. The method was immunoSEQ multiplex PCR; TCRdb's version includes in-frame clones alone and lacks a portion of them. The sample holds roughly 100,000 clones, 88% seen once. This sequence originates from an adult in good health. Sample: peripheral blood, taken on day 0 of AZD1222 vaccination.

The CDR3 loop is CSSMKPNTEAFF. CDR3 DNA: TGCAGCTCCATGAAGCCAAACACTGAAGCTTTCTTT. J is TRBJ1-1 and V is TRBV29-1, with no clear D. This CDR3 is built from 12 residues. V was clipped by 8 bases and J by 2 bases, with 12 bases between them. Germline lookup yields CDR1 SQVTM and CDR2 ANQGSEA.